A selection of T cell receptor beta chains follows, all from one sample in a study of T-cell reconstitution after alpha-beta-depleted transplantation in children. TCRdb itself ran the PCR reads through MiXCR, one entry per CDR3 protein. Of about 590,000 distinct CDR3 sequences listed, over 10% are singletons. The sequencing here drew on PBMCs, mostly from graft donor cells, taken 360 days after TCRalphabeta/CD19-depleted stem cell transplant. These receptors all stem from a male patient between 10 and 17 years old who had a stem cell transplant for acute myeloid leukemia, so the T cells may come from the graft donor. The CDR3 runs from the conserved cysteine through the conserved F or W. A D gene is named only where the DNA matches it firmly. Only part of the rows carry a size: once, few, many, or a class if the clone is expanded.

TRBV7-6	15	TRBJ2-7	TRBD1	few	CASSPAGTGIYEQYF	TGTGCCAGCAGCCCCGCGGGGACAGGGATCTACGAGCAGTACTTC
TRBV12-3/TRBV12-4	17	TRBJ1-3	.	.	CASRGMDSLLSGNTIYF	TGTGCCAGCAGAGGGATGGACAGCCTACTCTCTGGAAACACCATATATTTT
TRBV7-8	18	TRBJ2-7	.	.	CASSQQSKSGLPHYEQYF	TGTGCCAGCAGCCAACAATCGAAATCGGGACTCCCGCACTACGAGCAGTACTTC
TRBV28	10	TRBJ2-7	.	.	CAAREYEQYF	TGTGCCGCCAGGGAATACGAGCAGTACTTC
TRBV4-3	14	TRBJ2-1	.	few	CASSQGRSYNEQFF	TGCGCCAGCAGCCAAGGCCGCTCCTACAATGAGCAGTTCTTC
TRBV19	13	TRBJ1-1	.	.	CASSLHSNTEAFF	TGTGCCAGTAGTTTGCACTCGAACACTGAAGCTTTCTTT
TRBV7-6	14	TRBJ2-1	.	few	CASSPTQVYNEQFF	TGTGCCAGCAGCCCTACCCAAGTCTACAATGAGCAGTTCTTC
TRBV6-2/TRBV6-3	16	TRBJ1-6	.	few	CASSYRGTAVDSPLHF	TGTGCCAGCAGTTATCGCGGGACGGCGGTGGATTCACCCCTCCACTTT
TRBV4-2	18	TRBJ2-3	TRBD2	few	CASSPRTSGRAWADTQYF	TGTGCCAGCAGCCCCCGGACTAGCGGGAGGGCCTGGGCAGATACGCAGTATTTT
TRBV28	14	TRBJ2-7	.	.	CASSSTGTLQEQYF	TGTGCCAGCAGTTCAACCGGGACCTTGCAAGAGCAGTACTTC
TRBV4-3	15	TRBJ2-1	TRBD2	few	CASSQGELAGNEQFF	TGCGCCAGCAGCCAGGGGGAGTTAGCGGGGAATGAGCAGTTCTTC
TRBV20-1	17	TRBJ2-1	TRBD2	.	CSATQPGLAGMDNEQFF	TGCAGTGCTACCCAACCAGGACTAGCGGGGATGGACAATGAGCAGTTCTTC
TRBV20-1	17	TRBJ2-5	TRBD2	few	CCARPRLAVGPQETQYF	TGCTGTGCTAGACCGCGGCTAGCGGTGGGCCCGCAAGAGACCCAGTACTTC
TRBV7-2	14	TRBJ2-3	.	few	CASSLAPLGDTQYF	TGTGCCAGCAGCTTAGCGCCCCTGGGAGATACGCAGTATTTT
TRBV10-3	15	TRBJ2-1	TRBD2	few	CAISTSGRVENEQFF	TGTGCCATCAGTACTAGCGGGAGGGTCGAGAATGAGCAGTTCTTC
TRBV10-3	13	TRBJ1-4	.	many	CAIRAGVEEKLFF	TGTGCCATCAGGGCGGGGGTCGAGGAAAAACTGTTTTTT
TRBV7-2	13	TRBJ2-7	.	few	CASSFSGSGEQYF	TGTGCCAGCAGCTTCTCCGGATCAGGAGAGCAGTACTTC
TRBV28	14	TRBJ1-4	.	few	CASSWTDFNEKLFF	TGTGCCAGCAGTTGGACAGACTTTAATGAAAAACTGTTTTTT
TRBV5-1	16	TRBJ2-1	TRBD2	many	CASSFPGTSGNNEQFF	TGCGCCAGCAGTTTCCCTGGGACTAGCGGGAACAATGAGCAGTTCTTC
TRBV7-6	19	TRBJ2-7	TRBD2	.	CASSLVAQWAGGTSYEQYF	TGTGCCAGCAGCTTAGTAGCGCAGTGGGCGGGAGGGACGTCCTACGAGCAGTACTTC
TRBV2	17	TRBJ2-7	TRBD2	few	CASSHSQLAGVFYEQYF	TGTGCCAGCAGTCACAGCCAACTAGCGGGAGTGTTCTACGAGCAGTACTTC
TRBV12-3/TRBV12-4	14	TRBJ1-4	TRBD1	.	CASRISQGREKLFF	TGTGCCAGCAGAATCTCACAGGGGCGCGAAAAACTGTTTTTT
TRBV6-1	14	TRBJ2-7	TRBD1	.	CASSPQGSGYEQYF	TGTGCCAGCAGTCCACAGGGGTCAGGCTACGAGCAGTACTTC
TRBV7-2	16	TRBJ2-1	.	few	CASSLAGQISYNEQFF	TGTGCCAGCAGCTTAGCAGGACAAATTTCTTACAATGAGCAGTTCTTC
TRBV20-1	12	TRBJ2-7	.	.	CSAPKTDYEQYF	TGCAGTGCTCCGAAGACAGATTACGAGCAGTACTTC
TRBV4-3	16	TRBJ2-1	.	many	CASSLGRGVSSHEQFF	TGCGCCAGCAGCCTGGGTAGGGGGGTTAGCTCCCATGAGCAGTTCTTC
TRBV28	18	TRBJ2-5	TRBD1	.	CASSLAALGTGVAETQYF	TGTGCCAGCAGTTTGGCGGCATTAGGGACAGGGGTTGCAGAGACCCAGTACTTC
TRBV2	20	TRBJ1-5	.	many	CASRTGRLGVHQDSNQPQHF	TGTGCCAGCAGGACGGGTCGACTCGGGGTCCACCAGGATAGCAATCAGCCCCAGCATTTT
TRBV7-3	15	TRBJ1-6	.	.	CASSLTMGPGGPLHF	TGTGCCAGCAGCTTAACGATGGGACCCGGGGGACCCCTCCACTTT
TRBV4-3	14	TRBJ2-7	.	many	CASSQDGPSYEQYF	TGCGCCAGCAGCCAAGACGGGCCTTCCTACGAGCAGTACTTC
TRBV24-1	12	TRBJ2-5	.	few	CATSDLGETQYF	TGTGCCACCAGTGATTTAGGGGAGACCCAGTACTTC
TRBV12-3/TRBV12-4	13	TRBJ2-7	.	.	CASTLDVDYEQYF	TGTGCCAGCACCCTAGACGTGGACTACGAGCAGTACTTC
TRBV14	19	TRBJ2-1	TRBD2	few	CASSPRLKLGLAAYNEQFF	TGTGCCAGCAGCCCGAGGTTGAAGCTGGGACTAGCGGCCTACAATGAGCAGTTCTTC
TRBV3-1	15	TRBJ2-4	.	.	CASSQDIGHKNIQYF	TGTGCCAGCAGCCAAGATATCGGGCACAAGAACATTCAGTACTTC
TRBV29-1	16	TRBJ2-5	.	.	CSVEPRADGNRETQYF	TGCAGCGTTGAACCTAGAGCCGATGGGAACCGAGAGACCCAGTACTTC
TRBV20-1	15	TRBJ2-1	TRBD2	many	CSASPGLANYNEQFF	TGCAGTGCTAGTCCCGGACTAGCGAACTACAATGAGCAGTTCTTC
TRBV25-1	16	TRBJ2-1	.	few	CASSEYYGAMDNEQFF	TGTGCCAGCAGTGAATATTATGGAGCTATGGACAATGAGCAGTTCTTC
TRBV30	13	TRBJ2-7	.	few	CAWIGGSSYEQYF	TGTGCCTGGATAGGAGGGAGCTCCTACGAGCAGTACTTC
TRBV29-1	15	TRBJ2-5	TRBD1	many	CSVVGQGADRETQYF	TGCAGCGTTGTCGGACAGGGGGCGGATCGGGAGACCCAGTACTTC
TRBV29-1	13	TRBJ2-5	.	many	CSVAGLYQETQYF	TGCAGCGTCGCCGGGTTGTACCAAGAGACCCAGTACTTC
TRBV7-2	15	TRBJ1-2	.	.	CASSSVGGINYGYTF	TGTGCCAGCAGCTCCGTCGGGGGGATCAACTATGGCTACACCTTC
TRBV9	17	TRBJ1-1	.	.	CASSVALGRRARPEAFF	TGTGCCAGCAGCGTAGCTTTGGGACGAAGAGCCCGACCTGAAGCTTTCTTT
TRBV4-3	13	TRBJ2-7	.	few	CASSRSISYEQYF	TGCGCCAGCAGCCGTTCTATTTCCTACGAGCAGTACTTC
TRBV28	16	TRBJ2-1	TRBD2	.	CASSLWGLALSNEQFF	TGTGCCAGCAGTTTATGGGGACTAGCTTTATCCAATGAGCAGTTCTTC
TRBV4-3	15	TRBJ1-1	.	.	CASSQFGGGNTEAFF	TGCGCCAGCAGCCAATTCGGAGGGGGGAACACTGAAGCTTTCTTT
TRBV28	12	TRBJ2-7	.	.	CASSLVWREQYF	TGTGCCAGCAGTCTAGTCTGGAGGGAGCAGTACTTC
TRBV29-1	16	TRBJ2-2	.	.	CSVEDLGARQTGELFF	TGCAGCGTTGAAGATCTCGGCGCCCGACAGACCGGGGAGCTGTTTTTT
TRBV11-1	20	TRBJ2-1	TRBD2	few	CASSLAPLAGGRGSYNEQFF	TGTGCCAGCAGCTTAGCGCCGCTAGCGGGAGGGCGGGGCTCCTACAATGAGCAGTTCTTC
TRBV6-5	15	TRBJ2-3	.	many	CASSPWVSSTDTQYF	TGTGCCAGCAGTCCGTGGGTTAGCAGTACAGATACGCAGTATTTT
TRBV28	18	TRBJ2-1	.	many	CASSFMNRRSSSYNEQFF	TGTGCCAGCAGTTTTATGAACCGCCGTTCGAGCTCCTACAATGAGCAGTTCTTC
TRBV30	11	TRBJ1-1	.	.	CAWEGQGRAFF	TGTGCCTGGGAGGGGCAGGGGAGAGCTTTCTTT
TRBV10-2	18	TRBJ2-7	.	many	CASSETDSLTLSSYEQYF	TGCGCCAGCAGTGAAACCGACAGCCTAACTCTCAGCTCCTACGAGCAGTACTTC
TRBV18	16	TRBJ2-7	TRBD1	few	CASSPRTGVSPYEQYF	TGTGCCAGCTCACCAAGGACAGGAGTGTCCCCCTACGAGCAGTACTTC
TRBV10-3	16	TRBJ2-1	.	few	CAISESGASIGNEQFF	TGTGCCATCAGTGAGTCTGGGGCTAGCATTGGGAATGAGCAGTTCTTC
TRBV20-1	14	TRBJ2-7	TRBD1	few	CSAPRQGWDYEQYF	TGCAGTGCTCCCCGACAGGGCTGGGACTACGAGCAGTACTTC
TRBV29-1	16	TRBJ2-3	.	.	CSVEGSGHPSTDTQYF	TGCAGCGTTGAAGGGAGCGGGCATCCTAGCACAGATACGCAGTATTTT
TRBV20-1	15	TRBJ2-7	.	many	CSASPGLGFSYEQYF	TGCAGTGCTAGTCCGGGACTGGGATTCTCCTACGAGCAGTACTTC
TRBV2	17	TRBJ2-2	TRBD1	few	CASGGLPGQQNTGELFF	TGTGCCAGCGGGGGTTTGCCGGGACAGCAGAACACCGGGGAGCTGTTTTTT
TRBV29-1	14	TRBJ2-7	TRBD2	many	CSVIVTSGRGEQYF	TGCAGCGTTATCGTGACTAGCGGGAGAGGAGAGCAGTACTTC
TRBV20-1	16	TRBJ1-6	TRBD1	.	CSARAETTGGYSPLHF	TGCAGTGCTAGAGCTGAGACGACAGGGGGTTATTCACCCCTCCACTTT